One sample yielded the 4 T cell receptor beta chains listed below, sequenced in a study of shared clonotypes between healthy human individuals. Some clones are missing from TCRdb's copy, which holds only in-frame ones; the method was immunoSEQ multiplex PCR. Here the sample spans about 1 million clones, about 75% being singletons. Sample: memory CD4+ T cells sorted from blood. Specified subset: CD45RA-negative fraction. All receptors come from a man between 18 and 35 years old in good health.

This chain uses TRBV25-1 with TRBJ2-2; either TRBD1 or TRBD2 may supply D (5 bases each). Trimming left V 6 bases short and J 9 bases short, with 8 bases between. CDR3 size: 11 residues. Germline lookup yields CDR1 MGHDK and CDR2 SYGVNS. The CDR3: CASSWGRELFF. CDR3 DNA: TGTGCCAGCAGCTGGGGGAGGGAGCTGTTTTTT.

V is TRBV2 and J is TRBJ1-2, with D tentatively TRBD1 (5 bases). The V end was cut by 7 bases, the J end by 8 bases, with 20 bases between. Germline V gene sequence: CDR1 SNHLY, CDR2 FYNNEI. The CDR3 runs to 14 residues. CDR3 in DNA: TGTGCCAGCACGGTTACTCAGGGAGAGGGGGGCTACACCTTC. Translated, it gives CASTVTQGEGGYTF.

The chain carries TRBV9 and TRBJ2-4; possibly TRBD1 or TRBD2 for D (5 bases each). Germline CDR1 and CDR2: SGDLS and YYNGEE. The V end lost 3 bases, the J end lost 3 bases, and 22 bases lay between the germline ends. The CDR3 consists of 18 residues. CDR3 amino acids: CASSAETSGAPGKNIQYF. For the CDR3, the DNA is TGTGCCAGCAGCGCCGAGACATCCGGGGCTCCGGGCAAAAACATTCAGTACTTC.

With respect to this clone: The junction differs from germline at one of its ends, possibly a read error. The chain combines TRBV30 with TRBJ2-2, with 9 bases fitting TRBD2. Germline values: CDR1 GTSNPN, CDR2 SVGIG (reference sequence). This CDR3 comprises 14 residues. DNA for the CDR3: TGTGCCTGGAGGAGCGGGGGGAACACCGGGGAGCCGTTTTTT. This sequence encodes CAWRSGGNTGEPFF.